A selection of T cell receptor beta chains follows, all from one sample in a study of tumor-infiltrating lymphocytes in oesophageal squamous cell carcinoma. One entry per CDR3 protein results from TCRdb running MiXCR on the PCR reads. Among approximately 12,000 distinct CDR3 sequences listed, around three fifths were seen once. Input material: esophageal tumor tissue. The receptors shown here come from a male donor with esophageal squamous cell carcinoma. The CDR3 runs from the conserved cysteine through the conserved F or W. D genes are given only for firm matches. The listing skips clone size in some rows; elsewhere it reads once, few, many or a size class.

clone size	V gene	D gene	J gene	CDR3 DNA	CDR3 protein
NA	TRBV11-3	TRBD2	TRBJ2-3	TGTGCCAGCAGCCCGGGAGGAGCGGGACGCGCAGATACGCAGTATTTT	CASSPGGAGRADTQYF
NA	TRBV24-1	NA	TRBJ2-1	TGTGCCACCAGTGATTTCCCGGGGAGCTCCTACAATGAGCAGTTCTTC	CATSDFPGSSYNEQFF
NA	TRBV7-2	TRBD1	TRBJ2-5	TGTGCCAGCAGCTTAGGGCCAGGGGGTCCGGAGACCCAGTACTTC	CASSLGPGGPETQYF
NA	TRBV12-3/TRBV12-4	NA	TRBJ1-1	TGTGCCAGCAGTTTAGCAGGGGACACTGAAGCTTTCTTT	CASSLAGDTEAFF
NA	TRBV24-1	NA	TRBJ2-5	TGTGCCACCAGTGACCCCCGTGGAACGGAGACCCAGTACTTC	CATSDPRGTETQYF
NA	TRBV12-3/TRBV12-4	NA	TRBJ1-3	TGTGCCAGCAGCCTACGACTCTCTGGAAACACCATATATTTT	CASSLRLSGNTIYF
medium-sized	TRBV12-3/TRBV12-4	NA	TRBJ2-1	TGTGCCAGCAGTTTTTTGGGGTCCAATGAGCAGTTCTTC	CASSFLGSNEQFF
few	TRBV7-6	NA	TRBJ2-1	TGTGCCAGCAGCTTAAGGAGGGGGGACTCGCTCGGCTACAATGAGCAGTTCTTC	CASSLRRGDSLGYNEQFF
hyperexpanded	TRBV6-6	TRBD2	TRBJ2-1	TGTGCCAGCAGTTACCTTGGGACTAGCGGGATAGTTCGCTCCTACAATGAGCAGTTCTTC	CASSYLGTSGIVRSYNEQFF
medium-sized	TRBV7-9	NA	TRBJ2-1	TGTGCCAGCAGCTTTGGGGCTAGCGTTAGCTATGAGCAGTTCTTC	CASSFGASVSYEQFF
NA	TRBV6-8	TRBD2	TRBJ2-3	TGTGCCAGCAGTGTTAGCGGGAGGATAGATACGCAGTATTTT	CASSVSGRIDTQYF
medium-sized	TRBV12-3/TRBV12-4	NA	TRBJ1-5	TGTGCCAGCAGTTTAGGGCAGCCCAACAATCAGCCCCAGCATTTT	CASSLGQPNNQPQHF
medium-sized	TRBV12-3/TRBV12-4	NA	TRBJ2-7	TGTGCCAGCAGCAAAGGGCCCTACGAGCAGTACTTC	CASSKGPYEQYF
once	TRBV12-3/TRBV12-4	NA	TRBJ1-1	TGTGCCAGCAGTTTTAGAGTGACTGAAGCTTTCTTT	CASSFRVTEAFF
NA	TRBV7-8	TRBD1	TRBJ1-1	TGTGCCAGCAGCAACCGTCTAGGACAGGGGGCGCCAACTGAAGCTTTCTTT	CASSNRLGQGAPTEAFF
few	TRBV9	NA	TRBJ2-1	TGTGCCAGCAGCGATACAGGTCATGGCATTGGTGAGCAGTTCTTC	CASSDTGHGIGEQFF
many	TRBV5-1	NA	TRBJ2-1	TGCGCCAGCAGCTTACCCGCAAGGGTGAGCGGGCCGGGACCTTCCTACAATGAGCAGTTCTTC	CASSLPARVSGPGPSYNEQFF
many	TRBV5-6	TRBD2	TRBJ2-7	TGTGCCAGCAGCTTATACGGCGGGAGAGGGACCTACGAGCAGTACTTC	CASSLYGGRGTYEQYF
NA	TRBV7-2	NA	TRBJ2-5	TGTGCCAGCAGCCCCAAGGATCGTGGCACCTTCACTCGAGAGACCCAGTACTTC	CASSPKDRGTFTRETQYF
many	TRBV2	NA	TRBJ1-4	TGTGCCAGCAGTGATTCGGCTGCAACTAATGAAAAACTGTTTTTT	CASSDSAATNEKLFF
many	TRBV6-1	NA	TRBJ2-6	TGTGCCACACGACTGTCTGGGGCCAACGTCCTGACTTTC	CATRLSGANVLTF
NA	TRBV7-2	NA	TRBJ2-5	TGTGCCAGCAGCTTAGTGGGTAGGGAGACCCAGTACTTC	CASSLVGRETQYF
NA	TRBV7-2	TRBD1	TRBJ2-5	TGTGCCAGCAGCGCGTACAGGGGCGGGTGGCAAGAGACCCAGTACTTC	CASSAYRGGWQETQYF
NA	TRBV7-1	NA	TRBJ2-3	TGTGCCAGCAGCCTCACGGGGGATGGCACAGATACGCAGTATTTT	CASSLTGDGTDTQYF
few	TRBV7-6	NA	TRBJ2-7	TGTGCCAGCAGCTTAGAGGGATGGGGTTTGTACGAGCAGTACTTC	CASSLEGWGLYEQYF
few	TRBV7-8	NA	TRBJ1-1	TGTGCCAGCAGTTACGTCTCCAATGAGCAGTTCTTT	CASSYVSNEQFF
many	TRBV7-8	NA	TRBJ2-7	TGTGCCAGCAGCTTGTTCCAGGGACCTTCCTACGAGCAGTACTTC	CASSLFQGPSYEQYF
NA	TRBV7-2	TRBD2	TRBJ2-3	TGTGCCAGCAGCTTCACTAGCGGACGCACAGATACGCAGTATTTT	CASSFTSGRTDTQYF
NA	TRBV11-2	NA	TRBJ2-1	TGTGCCAGCAGCTTAGGTGACTCCCGCAATGAGCAGTTCTTC	CASSLGDSRNEQFF
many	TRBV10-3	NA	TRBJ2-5	TGTGCCATCAGTGCGAGAAGGCATGAGCAGTACTTC	CAISARRHEQYF
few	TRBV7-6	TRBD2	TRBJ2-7	TGTGCCAGCAGCTTTGGCGGGGGGCTCGACGAGCAGTACTTC	CASSFGGGLDEQYF
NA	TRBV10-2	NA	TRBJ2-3	TGCGCCAGCAGTAGGGACCCTGCGGATACGCAGTATTTT	CASSRDPADTQYF
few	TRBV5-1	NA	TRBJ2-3	TGCGCCAGCAGCTTGGGGCTAGCAACTAGCACAGATACGCAGTATTTT	CASSLGLATSTDTQYF
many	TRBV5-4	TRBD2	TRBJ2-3	TGTGCCAGCAGCTTAGGACTAGCGGGATGGACGGCCACAGATACGCAGTATTTT	CASSLGLAGWTATDTQYF
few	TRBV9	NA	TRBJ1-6	TGTGCCAGCAGCGTAGATCTGGGAATCTACGAGCAGTACTTT	CASSVDLGIYEQYF
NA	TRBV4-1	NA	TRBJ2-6	TGCGCCAGCAGCGGCGGTTTGATCCACTCTGGGGCCAACGTCCTGACTTTC	CASSGGLIHSGANVLTF
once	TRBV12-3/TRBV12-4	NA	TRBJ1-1	TGTGCCAGCAGTATACAGGAGGGCACTGAAGCTTTCTTT	CASSIQEGTEAFF
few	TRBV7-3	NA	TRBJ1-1	TGTGCCAGCAGCTTAGACAGGCTCACTGAAGCTTTCTTT	CASSLDRLTEAFF
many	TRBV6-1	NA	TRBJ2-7	TGTGCCAGCAGCCGCGATAGGGAAATCATCTACGAGCAGTACTTC	CASSRDREIIYEQYF
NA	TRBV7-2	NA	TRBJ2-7	TGTGCCAGCAGCCCCAGCCAGGGATTCTACGAGCAGTACTTC	CASSPSQGFYEQYF
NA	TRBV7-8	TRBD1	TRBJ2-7	TGTGCCAGCAGCACCATAGGACAGGCCGAGCAGTACTTC	CASSTIGQAEQYF
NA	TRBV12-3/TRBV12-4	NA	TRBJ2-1	TGTGCCAGCAGGAAAGACAACTACAATGAGCAGTTCTTC	CASRKDNYNEQFF
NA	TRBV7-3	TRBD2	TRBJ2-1	TGTGCCAGCAGCTTAACTGCCTCTAGCGGGAGGGGGGATGAGCAGTTCTTC	CASSLTASSGRGDEQFF
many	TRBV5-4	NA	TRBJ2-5	TGTGCCAGCAGCTTGCTCTCCAACCAAGAGACCCAGTACTTC	CASSLLSNQETQYF
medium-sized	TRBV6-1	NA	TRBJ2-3	TGTGCCAGCAACGGGCAGTCTAGCACAGATACGCAGTATTTT	CASNGQSSTDTQYF
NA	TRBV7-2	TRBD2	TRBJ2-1	TGTGCCAGCAGCTTAGTCGGGACTAACTACAATGAGCAGTTCTTC	CASSLVGTNYNEQFF
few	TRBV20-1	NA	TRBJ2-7	TGCAGTGCTTCCGGCCCAACGGCCTACGAGCAGTACTTC	CSASGPTAYEQYF
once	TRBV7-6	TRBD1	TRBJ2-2	TGTGCCAGCAGCCCTATCACAGGGGTAACCGGGGAGCTGTTTTTT	CASSPITGVTGELFF
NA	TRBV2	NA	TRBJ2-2	TGTGCCAGCCAATTTACCGGGGAGCTGTTTTTT	CASQFTGELFF
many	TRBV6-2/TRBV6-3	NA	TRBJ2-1	TGTGCCAGCAGTTTGGATGGGGGGAGGTACAATGAGCAGTTCTTC	CASSLDGGRYNEQFF